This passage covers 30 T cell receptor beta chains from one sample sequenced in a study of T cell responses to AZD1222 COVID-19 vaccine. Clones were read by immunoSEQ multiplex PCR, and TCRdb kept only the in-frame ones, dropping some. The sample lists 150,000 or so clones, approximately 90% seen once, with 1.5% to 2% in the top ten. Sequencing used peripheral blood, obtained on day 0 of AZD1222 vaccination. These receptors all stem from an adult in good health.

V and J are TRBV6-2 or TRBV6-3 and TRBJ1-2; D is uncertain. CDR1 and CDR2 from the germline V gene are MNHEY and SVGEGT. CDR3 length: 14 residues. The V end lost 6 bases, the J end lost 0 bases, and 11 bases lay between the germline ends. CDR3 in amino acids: CASSSQRANYGYTF. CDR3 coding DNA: TGTGCCAGCAGCTCGCAGAGGGCTAACTATGGCTACACCTTC.

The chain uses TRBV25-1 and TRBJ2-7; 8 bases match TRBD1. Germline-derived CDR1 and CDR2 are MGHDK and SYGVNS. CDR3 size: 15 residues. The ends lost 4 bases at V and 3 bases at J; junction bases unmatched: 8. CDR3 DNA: TGTGCCAGCAGTGCCATTCGGACAGGGAGCTACGAGCAGTACTTC. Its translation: CASSAIRTGSYEQYF.

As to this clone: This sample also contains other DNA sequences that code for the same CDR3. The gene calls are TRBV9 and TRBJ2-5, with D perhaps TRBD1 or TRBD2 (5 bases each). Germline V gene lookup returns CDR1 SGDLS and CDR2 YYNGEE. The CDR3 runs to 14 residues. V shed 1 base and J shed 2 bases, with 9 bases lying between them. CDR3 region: CASSVSGGQETQYF. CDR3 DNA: TGTGCCAGCAGCGTATCTGGGGGACAAGAGACCCAGTACTTC.

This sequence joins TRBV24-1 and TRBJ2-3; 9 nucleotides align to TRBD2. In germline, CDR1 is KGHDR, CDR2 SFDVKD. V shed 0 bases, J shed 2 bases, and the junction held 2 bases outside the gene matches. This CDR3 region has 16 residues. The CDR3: CATSDLTSGYTDTQYF. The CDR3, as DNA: TGTGCCACCAGTGATTTGACTAGCGGGTACACAGATACGCAGTATTTT.

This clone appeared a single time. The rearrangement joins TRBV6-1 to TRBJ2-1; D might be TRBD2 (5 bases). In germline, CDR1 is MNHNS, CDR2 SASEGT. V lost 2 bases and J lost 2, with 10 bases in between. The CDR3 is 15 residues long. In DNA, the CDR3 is TGTGCCAGCAGTGAATCGGGATGGCCCTACAATGAGCAGTTCTTC. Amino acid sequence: CASSESGWPYNEQFF.

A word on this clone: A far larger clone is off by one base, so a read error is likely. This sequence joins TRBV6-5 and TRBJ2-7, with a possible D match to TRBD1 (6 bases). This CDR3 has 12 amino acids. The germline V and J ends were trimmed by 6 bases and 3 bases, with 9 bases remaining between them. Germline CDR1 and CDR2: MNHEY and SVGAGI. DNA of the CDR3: TGTGCCAGCAGGAAGGACAGCTACGAGCAGTACTTC. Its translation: CASRKDSYEQYF.

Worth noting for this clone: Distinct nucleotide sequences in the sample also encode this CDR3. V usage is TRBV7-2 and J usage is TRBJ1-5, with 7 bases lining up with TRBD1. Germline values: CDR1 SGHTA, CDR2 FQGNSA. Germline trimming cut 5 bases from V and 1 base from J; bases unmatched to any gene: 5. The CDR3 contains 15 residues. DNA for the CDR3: TGTGCCAGCAGCCTTACAGGGGACAGCAATCAGCCCCAGCATTTT. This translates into CASSLTGDSNQPQHF. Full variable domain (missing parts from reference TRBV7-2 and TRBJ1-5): GAGVSQSPSNKVTEKGKDVELRCDPISGHTALYWYRQSLGQGLEFLIYFQGNSAPDKSGLPSDRFSAERTGGSVSTLTIQRTQQEDSAVYLCASSLTGDSNQPQHFGDGTRLSIL.

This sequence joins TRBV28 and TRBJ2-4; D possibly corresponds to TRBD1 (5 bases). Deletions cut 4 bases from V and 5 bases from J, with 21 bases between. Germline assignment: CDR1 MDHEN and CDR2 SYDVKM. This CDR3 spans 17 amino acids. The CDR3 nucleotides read TGTGCCAGCAGTTCCATCCCTTGGGGCCAGGTTGAAAACATTCAGTACTTC. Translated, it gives CASSSIPWGQVENIQYF.

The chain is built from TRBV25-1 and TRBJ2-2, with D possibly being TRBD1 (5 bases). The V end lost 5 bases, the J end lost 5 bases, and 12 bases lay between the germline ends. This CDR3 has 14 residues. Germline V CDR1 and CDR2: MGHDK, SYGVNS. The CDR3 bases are TGTGCCAGCAGTAACAGGAGAGAGACCGGGGAGCTGTTTTTT. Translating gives CASSNRRETGELFF.

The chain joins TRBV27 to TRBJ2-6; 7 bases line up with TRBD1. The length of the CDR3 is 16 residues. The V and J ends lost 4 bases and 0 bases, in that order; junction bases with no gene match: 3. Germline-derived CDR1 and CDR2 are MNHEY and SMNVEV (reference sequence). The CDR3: CASSSGQFSGANVLTF. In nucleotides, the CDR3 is TGTGCCAGCAGTTCGGGACAGTTCTCTGGGGCCAACGTCCTGACTTTC.

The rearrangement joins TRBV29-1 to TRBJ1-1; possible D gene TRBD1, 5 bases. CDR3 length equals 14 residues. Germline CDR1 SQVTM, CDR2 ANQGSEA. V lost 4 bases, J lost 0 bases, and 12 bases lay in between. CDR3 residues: CSVADIDMNTEAFF. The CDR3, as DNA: TGCAGCGTTGCGGACATAGACATGAACACTGAAGCTTTCTTT.

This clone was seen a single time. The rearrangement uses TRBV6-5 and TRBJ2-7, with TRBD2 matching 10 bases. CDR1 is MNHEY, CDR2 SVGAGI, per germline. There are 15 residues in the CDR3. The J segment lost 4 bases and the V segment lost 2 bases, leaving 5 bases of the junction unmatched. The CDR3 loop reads CASSYGASGRYEQYF. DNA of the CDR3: TGTGCCAGCAGTTACGGGGCTAGCGGGAGATACGAGCAGTACTTC.

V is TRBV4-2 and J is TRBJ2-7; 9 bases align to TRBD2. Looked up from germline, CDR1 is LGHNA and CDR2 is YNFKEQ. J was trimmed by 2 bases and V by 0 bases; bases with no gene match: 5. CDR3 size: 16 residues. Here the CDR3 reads CASSQDQTSGTYEQYF. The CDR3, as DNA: TGTGCCAGCAGCCAAGATCAGACTAGCGGAACCTACGAGCAGTACTTC.

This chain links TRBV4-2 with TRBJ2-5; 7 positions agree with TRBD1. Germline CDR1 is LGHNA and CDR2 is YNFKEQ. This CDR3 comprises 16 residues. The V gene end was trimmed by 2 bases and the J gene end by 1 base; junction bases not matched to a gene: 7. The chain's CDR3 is CASSQPPGQAQETQYF. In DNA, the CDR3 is TGTGCCAGCAGCCAACCCCCCGGACAGGCCCAAGAGACCCAGTACTTC.

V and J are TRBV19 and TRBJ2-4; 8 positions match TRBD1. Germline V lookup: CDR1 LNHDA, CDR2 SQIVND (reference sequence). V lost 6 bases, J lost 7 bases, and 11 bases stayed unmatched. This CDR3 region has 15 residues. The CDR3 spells CASSAKTGVANIQYF. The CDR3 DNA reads TGTGCCAGTAGCGCAAAGACAGGGGTGGCGAACATTCAGTACTTC.

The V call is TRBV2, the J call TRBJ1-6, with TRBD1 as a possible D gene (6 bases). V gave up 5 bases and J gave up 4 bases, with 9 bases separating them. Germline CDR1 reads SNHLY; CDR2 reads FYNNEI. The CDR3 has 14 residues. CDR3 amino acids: CASSQTGYNSPLHF. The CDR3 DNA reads TGTGCCAGCAGTCAGACAGGTTATAATTCACCCCTCCACTTT.

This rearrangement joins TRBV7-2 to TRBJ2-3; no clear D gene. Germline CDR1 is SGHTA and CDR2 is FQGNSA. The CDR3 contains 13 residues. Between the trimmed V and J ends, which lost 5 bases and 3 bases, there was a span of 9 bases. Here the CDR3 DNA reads TGTGCCAGCAGCGGAGACTTTACAGATACGCAGTATTTT. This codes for CASSGDFTDTQYF.

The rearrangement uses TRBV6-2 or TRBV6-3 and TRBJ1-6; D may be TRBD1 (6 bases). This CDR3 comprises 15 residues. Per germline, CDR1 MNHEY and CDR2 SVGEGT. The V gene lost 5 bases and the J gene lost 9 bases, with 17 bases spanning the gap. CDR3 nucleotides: TGTGCCAGCAGTCAGCACCGGGACACCAGTTCACCCCTCCACTTT. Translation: CASSQHRDTSSPLHF.

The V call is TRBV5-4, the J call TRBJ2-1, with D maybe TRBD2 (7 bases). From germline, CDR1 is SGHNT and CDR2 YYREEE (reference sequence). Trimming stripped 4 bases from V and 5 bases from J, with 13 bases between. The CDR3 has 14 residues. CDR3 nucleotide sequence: TGTGCCAGCAGCCTTGGGGGGGCTGACAATGAGCAGTTCTTC. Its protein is CASSLGGADNEQFF.

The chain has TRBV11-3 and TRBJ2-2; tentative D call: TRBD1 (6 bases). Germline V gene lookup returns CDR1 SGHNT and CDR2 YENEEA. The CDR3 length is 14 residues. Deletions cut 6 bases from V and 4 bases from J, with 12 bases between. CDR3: CASSHGQSTGELFF. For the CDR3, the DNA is TGTGCCAGCAGTCATGGACAGAGCACCGGGGAGCTGTTTTTT.

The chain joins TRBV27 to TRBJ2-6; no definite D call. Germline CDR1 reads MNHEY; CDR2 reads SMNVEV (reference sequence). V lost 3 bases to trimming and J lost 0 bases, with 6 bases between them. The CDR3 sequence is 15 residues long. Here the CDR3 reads CASSLLPSGANVLTF. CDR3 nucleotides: TGTGCCAGCAGTTTGTTGCCCTCTGGGGCCAACGTCCTGACTTTC.

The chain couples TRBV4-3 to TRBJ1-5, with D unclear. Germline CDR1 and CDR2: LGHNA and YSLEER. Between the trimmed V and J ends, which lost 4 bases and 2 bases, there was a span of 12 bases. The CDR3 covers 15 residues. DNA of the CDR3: TGCGCCAGCAGCCGGGGTCGAGACGGCAATCAGCCCCAGCATTTT. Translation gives CASSRGRDGNQPQHF.

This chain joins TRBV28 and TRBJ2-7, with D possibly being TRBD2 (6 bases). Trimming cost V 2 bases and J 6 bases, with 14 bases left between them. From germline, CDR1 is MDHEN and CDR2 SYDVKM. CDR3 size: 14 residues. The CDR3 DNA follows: TGTGCCAGCAGTTTAGGAGCACTAGCCTCCGAGCAGTACTTC. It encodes CASSLGALASEQYF.

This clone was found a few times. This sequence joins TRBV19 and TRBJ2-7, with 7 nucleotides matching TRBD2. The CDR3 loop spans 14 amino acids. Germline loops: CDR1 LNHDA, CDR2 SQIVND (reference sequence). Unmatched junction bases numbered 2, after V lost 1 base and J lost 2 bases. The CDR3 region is CASSIAGGPYEQYF. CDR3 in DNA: TGTGCCAGTAGTATAGCGGGAGGACCCTACGAGCAGTACTTC. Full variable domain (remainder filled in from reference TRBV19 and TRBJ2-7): DGGITQSPKYLFRKEGQNVTLSCEQNLNHDAMYWYRQDPGQGLRLIYYSQIVNDFQKGDIAEGYSVSREKKESFPLTVTSAQKNPTAFYLCASSIAGGPYEQYFGPGTRLTVT.

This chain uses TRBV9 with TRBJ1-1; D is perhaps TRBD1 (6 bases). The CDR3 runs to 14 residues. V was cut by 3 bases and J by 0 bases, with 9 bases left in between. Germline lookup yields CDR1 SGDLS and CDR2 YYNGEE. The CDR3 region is CASSGGQLNTEAFF. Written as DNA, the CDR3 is TGTGCCAGCAGCGGGGGACAATTGAACACTGAAGCTTTCTTT.

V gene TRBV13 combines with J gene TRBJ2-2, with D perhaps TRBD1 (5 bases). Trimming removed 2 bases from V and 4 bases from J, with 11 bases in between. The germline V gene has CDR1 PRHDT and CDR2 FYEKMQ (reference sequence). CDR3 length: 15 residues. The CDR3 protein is CASSLSYRRTGELFF. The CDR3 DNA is TGTGCCAGCAGCTTATCTTACAGGCGCACCGGGGAGCTGTTTTTT. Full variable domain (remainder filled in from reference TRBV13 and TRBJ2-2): AAGVIQSPRHLIKEKRETATLKCYPIPRHDTVYWYQQGPGQDPQFLISFYEKMQSDKGSIPDRFSAQQFSDYHSELNMSSLELGDSALYFCASSLSYRRTGELFFGEGSRLTVL.

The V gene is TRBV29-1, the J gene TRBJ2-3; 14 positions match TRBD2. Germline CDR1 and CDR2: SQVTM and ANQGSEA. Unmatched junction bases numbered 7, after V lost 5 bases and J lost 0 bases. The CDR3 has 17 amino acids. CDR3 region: CSVLGTSGSPSTDTQYF. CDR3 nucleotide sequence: TGCAGCGTTCTGGGGACTAGCGGGAGCCCTAGCACAGATACGCAGTATTTT.

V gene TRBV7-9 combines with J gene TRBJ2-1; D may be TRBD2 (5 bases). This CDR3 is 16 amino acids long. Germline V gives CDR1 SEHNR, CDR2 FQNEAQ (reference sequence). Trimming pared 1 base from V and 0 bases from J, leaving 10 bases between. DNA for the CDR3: TGTGCCAGCAGCTTAGGGCGGGCTAGCTCCTACAATGAGCAGTTCTTC. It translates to CASSLGRASSYNEQFF.

The CDR3 is CASSLIQGDTEAFF. For the CDR3, the DNA is TGTGCCAGCAGCTTAATTCAGGGCGACACTGAAGCTTTCTTT. The chain has TRBV11-2 and TRBJ1-1; possible D gene TRBD1, 5 bases. The CDR3 has 14 amino acids. Germline CDR1 SGHAT, CDR2 FQNNGV. V was clipped by 2 bases and J by 3 bases, with 10 bases between them.

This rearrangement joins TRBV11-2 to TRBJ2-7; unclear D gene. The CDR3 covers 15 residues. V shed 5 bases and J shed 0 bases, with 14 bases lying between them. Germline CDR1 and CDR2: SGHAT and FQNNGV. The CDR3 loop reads CASSQDFGNSYEQYF. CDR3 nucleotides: TGTGCCAGCAGCCAAGATTTTGGAAACTCCTACGAGCAGTACTTC. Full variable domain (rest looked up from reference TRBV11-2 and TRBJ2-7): EAGVAQSPRYKIIEKRQSVAFWCNPISGHATLYWYQQILGQGPKLLIQFQNNGVVDDSQLPKDRFSAERLKGVDSTLKIQPAKLEDSAVYLCASSQDFGNSYEQYFGPGTRLTVT.